This T cell receptor (beta chain) originates from a study of blood T cell repertoires in COVID-19. Study-level background: Sites in the United States, Italy and Spain provided acute and convalescent COVID-19 samples. In each case, the material was cDNA or gDNA derived from T cells, B-cell-depleted T cells, or PBMCs.

Germline V gives CDR1 ENHRY, CDR2 SYGVKD. The CDR3 is 12 amino acids. Trimming removed 7 bases from V and 4 bases from J, with 8 bases in between. In the original processing: Nucleated cell counts were estimated from reference gene primer amplification. Sequenced by immunoSEQ multiplex PCR; TCRdb stores in-frame clones only, minus some. The V and J calls and the clone size are those of that table, but D and trimming were determined from the DNA. The repertoire has tens of thousands of clones, approximately 91% of them found once; the top ten carry 12%. Sequenced material: peripheral blood. This chain joins TRBV10-3 and TRBJ2-1; D uncertain. This receptor was obtained from a man between 65 and 80 years old with active or convalescent COVID-19. CDR3 protein: CAIMAVYNEQFF. As DNA, the CDR3 is TGTGCCATCATGGCAGTATACAATGAGCAGTTCTTC.